This passage covers 16 T cell receptor beta chains from one sample sequenced in a study of shared clonotypes between healthy human individuals. Assay: immunoSEQ multiplex PCR; the TCRdb copy retains only in-frame clones and omits some. The table records about 2 million clones, about 95% of them present only once. The naive CD8 fraction comprised CD45RO-negative cells positively selected for CCR7 and excluded terminally differentiated effector memory CD45RA+ cells. Sequencing was carried out using naive CD8+ T cells sorted from blood. The source is a man between 18 and 29 years old in good health.

The chain uses TRBV10-2 and TRBJ1-2; D may be TRBD1 (5 bases). Trimming stripped 2 bases from V and 4 bases from J, with 11 bases between. Germline lookup yields CDR1 WSHSY and CDR2 SAAADI. The CDR3 extends over 14 amino acids. CDR3 DNA sequence: TGCGCCAGCAGTGAGGTTGAGGGGTTCTATGGCTACACCTTC. Its protein is CASSEVEGFYGYTF.

The chain couples TRBV19 to TRBJ2-7; tentative D call: TRBD1 (6 bases). V lost 1 base, J lost 4 bases, and 14 bases lay in between. This CDR3 region has 15 residues. Germline V gene sequence: CDR1 LNHDA, CDR2 SQIVND (reference sequence). The CDR3 loop reads CASSIVQGKAYEQYF. The CDR3 DNA sequence: TGTGCCAGTAGTATAGTGCAGGGGAAGGCATACGAGCAGTACTTC.

The V call is TRBV9, the J call TRBJ2-1; D unresolved. CDR3 length: 12 residues. The V gene's germline CDR1 is SGDLS and CDR2 YYNGEE. Trimming removed 4 bases from V and 8 bases from J, with 10 bases in between. CDR3 sequence: CASSPNEDEQFF. CDR3 DNA: TGTGCCAGCAGCCCAAACGAAGATGAGCAGTTCTTC.

The V and J genes are TRBV13 and TRBJ1-4; D unresolved. The CDR3 runs 15 residues. V lost 2 bases and J lost 6, with 13 bases in between. CDR1 and CDR2 (germline): PRHDT, FYEKMQ (reference sequence). CDR3 nucleotide sequence: TGTGCCAGCAGCTTAAGAGGAGAGATCGATGAAAAACTGTTTTTT. Protein: CASSLRGEIDEKLFF.

The chain joins TRBV11-2 to TRBJ1-2; D uncertain. The CDR3 consists of 14 residues. Trimming took 5 bases from V and 4 from J, leaving 14 bases between them. Germline V lookup: CDR1 SGHAT, CDR2 FQNNGV. The CDR3, as DNA: TGTGCCAGCAGCCTCGAAGGGTCTTCCTATGGCTACACCTTC. Protein: CASSLEGSSYGYTF.

The V gene is TRBV6-1, the J gene TRBJ2-7; tentatively, D is TRBD1 or TRBD2 (6 bases each). Germline-derived CDR1 and CDR2 are MNHNS and SASEGT. The CDR3 is 15 amino acids. The V gene lost 7 bases and the J gene lost 3 bases, with 19 bases spanning the gap. This CDR3 reads CASKWGQGGGYEQYF. CDR3 DNA sequence: TGTGCCAGCAAATGGGGGCAGGGAGGAGGCTACGAGCAGTACTTC.

V usage is TRBV9 and J usage is TRBJ2-2; unclear D gene. Trimming took off 4 bases at V and 6 bases at J, with 10 bases between the two ends. The CDR3 runs 13 residues. CDR1 is SGDLS, CDR2 YYNGEE, per germline. Written as DNA, the CDR3 is TGTGCCAGCAGCTTATGGGGTGCCGGGGAGCTGTTTTTT. Its protein is CASSLWGAGELFF.

The chain joins TRBV4-1 to TRBJ1-6, with D tentatively TRBD1 (5 bases). CDR3 size: 16 residues. Germline V lookup: CDR1 MGHRA, CDR2 YSYEKL. The germline V and J ends were trimmed by 0 bases and 7 bases, with 13 bases remaining between them. CDR3 DNA: TGCGCCAGCAGCCAAGAGGCAGGGCGGTGGAATTCACCCCTCCACTTT. This sequence encodes CASSQEAGRWNSPLHF.

The chain employs TRBV7-3 and TRBJ2-5; D call uncertain. Germline lookup yields CDR1 SGHTA and CDR2 FQGTGA. Trimming took 1 base from V and 7 from J, leaving 10 bases between them. The CDR3 totals 13 residues. DNA of the CDR3: TGTGCCAGCAGCTTAAGCCCACTGGGGACCCAGTACTTC. This translates into CASSLSPLGTQYF.

Regarding this clone: The sample has other DNA sequences that encode this CDR3 too. The chain joins TRBV25-1 to TRBJ2-7; D call uncertain. The CDR3 extends over 11 amino acids. From germline, CDR1 is MGHDK and CDR2 SYGVNS. V was cut by 4 bases and J by 2 bases, with 3 bases left in between. CDR3 amino acids: CASSVTYEQYF. CDR3 DNA: TGTGCCAGCAGTGTGACCTACGAGCAGTACTTC.

This clone has a single count. V and J are TRBV6-4 and TRBJ1-2; no clear D gene. Between the trimmed V and J ends, which lost 5 bases and 2 bases, there was a span of 15 bases. The CDR3 runs to 15 residues. CDR1 is MRHNA and CDR2 is SNTAGT in the germline V gene. In DNA form, the CDR3 reads TGTGCCAGCAGTTCTACCATGACCGGGAACTATGGCTACACCTTC. Translation: CASSSTMTGNYGYTF.

The chain employs TRBV7-6 and TRBJ2-2; 10 positions agree with TRBD1. With V trimmed by 2 bases and J by 4 bases, 7 bases remained unmatched. The CDR3 has 17 amino acids. Germline CDR1 reads SGHVS; CDR2 reads FNYEAQ. CDR3 DNA sequence: TGTGCCAGCAGCTTACCTGTGACAGGGGGCGGCACCGGGGAGCTGTTTTTT. Amino acids: CASSLPVTGGGTGELFF.

To note about this clone: The sample contains more than one DNA sequence encoding this CDR3. The chain combines TRBV7-2 with TRBJ2-7; D unresolved. Germline V gene data show CDR1 as SGHTA and CDR2 as FQGNSA. V was clipped by 2 bases and J by 1 base, with 6 bases between them. This CDR3 has 13 residues. CDR3 protein: CASSLTTSYEQYF. CDR3 sequence (DNA): TGTGCCAGCAGCTTAACAACTTCCTACGAGCAGTACTTC.

The genes are TRBV5-6 and TRBJ2-3, with 11 positions matching TRBD2. CDR1 and CDR2 (germline): SGHDT, YYEEEE. With 5 bases clipped from V and 3 bases from J, the junction kept 2 bases outside the gene matches. The CDR3 runs to 14 residues. The CDR3 DNA sequence: TGTGCCAGCAGACTAGCGGGAGAGACAGATACGCAGTATTTT. It specifies CASRLAGETDTQYF.

The chain links TRBV30 to TRBJ2-7, with no clear D. V was cut by 2 bases and J by 3 bases, with 17 bases left in between. This CDR3 has 15 residues. Germline V gene data show CDR1 as GTSNPN and CDR2 as SVGIG (reference sequence). CDR3 amino acids: CAWSSAMGKLYEQYF. The CDR3, as DNA: TGTGCCTGGAGTTCCGCGATGGGAAAACTCTACGAGCAGTACTTC.

This chain uses TRBV6-5 with TRBJ2-7; possibly TRBD1 for D (7 bases). The CDR3 spans 15 residues. CDR1 MNHEY and CDR2 SVGAGI come from the germline V gene. The V gene lost 8 bases and the J gene lost 5 bases, with 22 bases spanning the gap. The CDR3 nucleotides are TGTGCCAGCCAACCCAGGGGGGTTGTGAATGACGAGCAGTACTTC. Translation gives CASQPRGVVNDEQYF.